The next 29 T cell receptor beta chains were all read from a single sample in a study of blood T cell repertoires in COVID-19 (dated by TCRdb to 2018 to 2020). The library came from the immunoSEQ multiplex PCR assay. TCRdb took this table from immuneACCESS and kept in-frame rearrangements with V and J called. Such tables lack part of the clones; where checked against another copy, unresolved V genes explain under half of the gap, and the rest is unexplained. The sample yields roughly 380,000 clones; 89% were counted once. The ten most abundant clones make up 1.5% to 1.7% of the sample. Sequencing was performed on peripheral blood. The receptors were gathered from a woman in her forties with COVID-19, enrolled during active disease.

This chain uses TRBV5-3 with TRBJ2-5; 12 bases match TRBD2. TRBV5-3 falls under the ORF class, with uncertain function. Losses at the gene ends were 4 bases for V and 0 bases for J; bases not matched to a gene: 1. The CDR3 has 15 residues. The CDR3 is CARSLAGGYQETQYF. As DNA, the CDR3 is TGTGCCAGAAGCCTAGCGGGGGGGTACCAAGAGACCCAGTACTTC.

The V call is TRBV28, the J call TRBJ1-2; TRBD1 agrees at 11 bases. The CDR3 is made up of 14 amino acids. The junction had 10 bases not matched to a gene; V was cut back by 8 bases and J by 8 bases. In germline, CDR1 is MDHEN, CDR2 SYDVKM. The CDR3 loop is CASGDRGEVDGYTF. The CDR3 region has the DNA TGTGCCAGCGGGGACAGGGGGGAAGTTGACGGCTACACCTTC.

The V and J genes are TRBV5-4 and TRBJ1-1; maybe TRBD1 (5 bases). V dropped 4 bases and J dropped 0 bases, with 16 bases sitting between them. Germline CDR1 SGHNT, CDR2 YYREEE (reference sequence). The CDR3 has 16 residues. In DNA form, the CDR3 reads TGTGCCAGCAGCCCAAACATCCTACAGGTGAACACTGAAGCTTTCTTT. Its protein is CASSPNILQVNTEAFF. The full variable domain, its missing parts supplied by reference TRBV5-4 and TRBJ1-1, is ETGVTQSPTHLIKTRGQQVTLRCSSQSGHNTVSWYQQALGQGPQFIFQYYREEENGRGNFPPRFSGLQFPNYSSELNVNALELDDSALYLCASSPNILQVNTEAFFGQGTRLTVV.

This chain uses TRBV3-1 (or the pseudogene TRBV3-2) with TRBJ2-2; D not certain. The V end lost 0 bases, the J end lost 13 bases, and 12 bases lay between the germline ends. Germline V gene sequence: CDR1 LGHDT, CDR2 YNNKEL (reference sequence). This CDR3 spans 13 amino acids. The DNA for the CDR3 is TGTGCCAGCAGCCAAGAGTGGCAGGTTGGGCTGTTTTTT. It codes for CASSQEWQVGLFF.

This clone has a handful of counts. The sample holds other DNA sequences that translate to the same CDR3. The chain employs TRBV7-3 and TRBJ2-5, with TRBD2 matching over 7 bases. Germline assignment: CDR1 SGHTA and CDR2 FQGTGA. The J segment lost 2 bases and the V segment lost 5 bases, leaving 5 bases of the junction unmatched. CDR3 length equals 14 residues. The CDR3 DNA follows: TGTGCCAGCAGCCCCTCCGGGGGGCAAGAGACCCAGTACTTC. Its translation is CASSPSGGQETQYF.

This chain connects TRBV4-2 to TRBJ2-3, with a tentative D call TRBD1 (7 bases). The germline CDR1 and CDR2 sequences are LGHNA and YNFKEQ. The CDR3 spans 16 residues. V was clipped by 0 bases and J by 3 bases, with 13 bases between them. CDR3 loop: CASSQEDRRATDTQYF. CDR3 nucleotides: TGTGCCAGCAGCCAAGAGGACAGGAGGGCGACAGATACGCAGTATTTT.

This clone appeared a few times. The chain employs TRBV19 and TRBJ1-2, with TRBD1 matching 9 bases. The CDR3 spans 18 residues. Germline V gene sequence: CDR1 LNHDA, CDR2 SQIVND (reference sequence). The junction had 16 bases not matched to a gene; V was cut back by 5 bases and J by 3 bases. The CDR3 loop is CASSSAGTGIGRDYGYTF. CDR3 DNA: TGTGCCAGTAGTTCTGCCGGGACAGGGATAGGGAGGGACTATGGCTACACCTTC.

The CDR3 region is CASSLAQGPSPLHF. The CDR3 DNA sequence: TGTGCCAGCAGCTTAGCCCAGGGGCCGTCACCCCTCCACTTT. The rearrangement joins TRBV7-2 to TRBJ1-6, with D tentatively TRBD1 (6 bases). V lost 0 bases, J lost 10 bases, and 10 bases lay in between. The germline gives CDR1 SGHTA, CDR2 FQGNSA. The CDR3 totals 14 residues.

This clone was recorded a few times. The chain joins TRBV9 to TRBJ2-6; 8 bases match TRBD2. Germline V gene lookup returns CDR1 SGDLS and CDR2 YYNGEE. V dropped 4 bases and J dropped 3; count of bases not matched to a gene: 12. This CDR3 comprises 18 residues. The CDR3 is CASSPTGGGRNGANVLTF. Here the CDR3 DNA reads TGTGCCAGCAGCCCGACGGGAGGGGGGCGTAATGGGGCCAACGTCCTGACTTTC.

The chain recombines TRBV7-9 with TRBJ2-5; the D gene is possibly TRBD2 (6 bases). Per the germline V gene, CDR1 is SEHNR and CDR2 is FQNEAQ (reference sequence). This CDR3 is 14 amino acids long. V shed 0 bases and J shed 5 bases, with 10 bases lying between them. CDR3 sequence reads: CASSLAGGMETQYF. CDR3 nucleotide sequence: TGTGCCAGCAGCTTAGCGGGGGGTATGGAGACCCAGTACTTC. The full variable domain, completed using reference TRBV7-9 and TRBJ2-5, is DTGVSQNPRHKITKRGQNVTFRCDPISEHNRLYWYRQTLGQGPEFLTYFQNEAQLEKSRLLSDRFSAERPKGSFSTLEIQRTEQGDSAMYLCASSLAGGMETQYFGPGTRLLVL.

The chain uses TRBV2 and TRBJ2-7; TRBD2 matches 11 bases. Germline V gives CDR1 SNHLY, CDR2 FYNNEI. V was pared by 6 bases and J by 1 base, with 2 bases of the junction left unmatched. The CDR3 spans 14 residues. The CDR3: CASSSSGGSYEQYF. DNA for the CDR3: TGTGCCAGCAGCTCTAGCGGGGGGTCCTACGAGCAGTACTTC.

This clone appeared a few times. The chain couples TRBV12-3 or TRBV12-4 to TRBJ1-2, with 8 bases that match TRBD1. This CDR3 spans 13 amino acids. Trimming removed 6 bases from V and 8 bases from J; junction bases left unmatched: 8. The CDR3 protein is CASRSTGEVGYTF. CDR3 sequence (DNA): TGTGCCAGCAGATCGACAGGGGAAGTGGGCTACACCTTC.

The rearrangement links TRBV20-1 to TRBJ2-3; TRBD2 agrees at 7 bases. Unmatched junction bases numbered 6, after V lost 3 bases and J lost 6 bases. The CDR3 has 13 amino acids. Germline V gives CDR1 DFQATT, CDR2 SNEGSKA (reference sequence). CDR3 sequence reads: CSASGPAGDTQYF. CDR3 DNA sequence: TGCAGTGCTAGTGGGCCAGCGGGGGATACGCAGTATTTT.

The rearrangement links TRBV18 to TRBJ2-5, with 8 bases lining up with TRBD1. The CDR3 has 16 amino acids. Germline V CDR1 and CDR2: KGHSH, LQKENI. With V trimmed by 4 bases and J by 2 bases, 9 bases remained unmatched. This CDR3 is CASSRLSRTGQETQYF. The CDR3 nucleotides read TGTGCCAGCTCACGATTGTCTCGGACAGGGCAAGAGACCCAGTACTTC.

The chain links TRBV14 to TRBJ2-1; 10 bases match TRBD2. The junction had 10 bases not matched to a gene; V was cut back by 1 base and J by 1 base. The CDR3 loop spans 19 amino acids. Germline V gene data show CDR1 as SGHDN and CDR2 as FVKESK. DNA for the CDR3: TGTGCCAGCAGCCAAGTGGCCCCCACTAGCGGGATTTCCTACAATGAGCAGTTCTTC. Protein sequence: CASSQVAPTSGISYNEQFF.

The CDR3 DNA is TGTGCCACCCGGGGGGACACAGATACGCAGTATTTT. Its translation: CATRGDTDTQYF. V gene TRBV28 combines with J gene TRBJ2-3; TRBD2 aligns across 7 bases. Losses at the gene ends were 10 bases for V and 2 bases for J; bases not matched to a gene: 3. In germline, CDR1 is MDHEN, CDR2 SYDVKM. The CDR3 covers 12 residues.

This rearrangement joins TRBV29-1 to TRBJ2-5, with TRBD1 as a possible D gene (6 bases). This CDR3 contains 13 residues. Trimming removed 3 bases at V and 5 bases at J, with 13 bases between. Per the germline V gene, CDR1 is SQVTM and CDR2 is ANQGSEA. In DNA, the CDR3 is TGCAGCGTTGATAAGGGGGTTAGGGAGACCCAGTACTTC. The encoded protein is CSVDKGVRETQYF.

V is TRBV11-2 and J is TRBJ2-7; 8 bases map to TRBD2. Germline lookup yields CDR1 SGHAT and CDR2 FQNNGV. The V gene end was trimmed by 5 bases and the J gene end by 5 bases; junction bases not matched to a gene: 8. The CDR3 extends over 14 amino acids. Here the CDR3 reads CASSPGGPHHEQYF. For the CDR3, the DNA is TGTGCCAGCAGCCCGGGAGGGCCCCATCACGAGCAGTACTTC.

V gene TRBV4-1 combines with J gene TRBJ1-5, with 9 bases lining up with TRBD1. Looked up from germline, CDR1 is MGHRA and CDR2 is YSYEKL. Losses at the gene ends were 0 bases for V and 4 bases for J; bases not matched to a gene: 7. The CDR3 totals 17 residues. CDR3 region: CASSQDPGQGGNQPQHF. CDR3 in DNA: TGCGCCAGCAGCCAAGACCCGGGACAGGGCGGGAATCAGCCCCAGCATTTT.

The rearrangement joins TRBV30 to TRBJ1-5; 8 nucleotides line up with TRBD1. This CDR3 is 16 amino acids long. Germline V gene sequence: CDR1 GTSNPN, CDR2 SVGIG (reference sequence). V shed 3 bases, J shed 1 base, and the junction held 8 bases outside the gene matches. CDR3 in amino acids: CAWSHRGRISNQPQHF. The CDR3 region has the DNA TGTGCCTGGAGCCACAGGGGGAGGATCAGCAATCAGCCCCAGCATTTT.

With respect to this clone: Distinct nucleotide sequences in the sample also encode this CDR3. V and J are TRBV24-1 and TRBJ2-5; possible D gene TRBD2, 6 bases. CDR3 length: 14 amino acids. Germline-derived CDR1 and CDR2 are KGHDR and SFDVKD. The germline V and J ends were trimmed by 4 bases and 5 bases, with 13 bases remaining between them. CDR3 sequence: CATSDPGSGETQYF. CDR3 DNA: TGTGCCACCAGTGACCCCGGGAGCGGGGAGACCCAGTACTTC.

The chain couples TRBV5-8 to TRBJ2-3, with a weak D call TRBD1 (5 bases). This CDR3 contains 13 residues. Trimming took off 4 bases at V and 7 bases at J, with 13 bases between the two ends. Per the germline V gene, CDR1 is SGHTS and CDR2 is YDEGEE. The DNA of the CDR3 is TGTGCCAGCAGCCGATTTTCAGGGAATACGCAGTATTTT. This encodes CASSRFSGNTQYF. The variable domain in full, completed from reference TRBV5-8 and TRBJ2-3, reads EAGVTQSPTHLIKTRGQQATLRCSPISGHTSVYWYQQALGLGLQFLLWYDEGEERNRGNFPPRFSGRQFPNYSSELNVNALELEDSALYLCASSRFSGNTQYFGPGTRLTVL.

This chain's CDR3 is CASSETGDSPLHF. In nucleotides, the CDR3 is TGTGCCAGCAGCGAGACAGGTGATTCACCCCTCCACTTT. The chain uses TRBV7-9 and TRBJ1-6, with a weak D call TRBD1 (6 bases). The CDR3 loop spans 13 amino acids. In germline, CDR1 is SEHNR, CDR2 FQNEAQ (reference sequence). V was shortened by 5 bases and J by 8 bases, with 10 bases between the two germline ends.

The chain combines TRBV27 with TRBJ1-6, with TRBD1 matching over 9 bases. Germline CDR1 is MNHEY and CDR2 is SMNVEV (reference sequence). The trim removed 5 bases at V and 9 bases at J, leaving 5 bases unmatched. The CDR3 is made up of 14 amino acids. The chain's CDR3 is CASSPGTGLSPLHF. Written as DNA, the CDR3 is TGTGCCAGCAGTCCCGGGACAGGGCTTTCACCCCTCCACTTT.

The V gene is TRBV7-9, the J gene TRBJ2-2; 10 bases map to TRBD2. There are 17 residues in the CDR3. CDR1 is SEHNR and CDR2 is FQNEAQ in the germline V gene (reference sequence). V gave up 7 bases and J gave up 9 bases; unmatched junction bases: 17. CDR3 sequence: CASTPPWASGSIRELFF. Written as DNA, the CDR3 is TGTGCCAGCACCCCCCCTTGGGCTAGCGGGAGCATACGGGAGCTGTTTTTT.

The V and J genes are TRBV5-6 and TRBJ2-7; D ambiguous. The CDR3 covers 14 residues. Germline V gene sequence: CDR1 SGHDT, CDR2 YYEEEE. V was pared by 3 bases and J by 0 bases, with 10 bases between. DNA of the CDR3: TGTGCCAGCAGCTCCCGCCACGGCTCCTACGAGCAGTACTTC. Residues: CASSSRHGSYEQYF.

The chain uses TRBV30 and TRBJ2-7; tentative D call: TRBD2 (6 bases). The germline V and J ends were trimmed by 8 bases and 5 bases, with 10 bases remaining between them. In germline, CDR1 is GTSNPN, CDR2 SVGIG (reference sequence). CDR3 length: 10 residues. CDR3 in DNA: TGTGCCCGCGGGGACGACGAGCAGTACTTC. Protein sequence: CARGDDEQYF.

The chain carries TRBV28 and TRBJ1-5; D not resolved. Germline V gene lookup returns CDR1 MDHEN and CDR2 SYDVKM. Trimming left V 1 base short and J 4 bases short, with 8 bases between. The CDR3 is made up of 14 amino acids. Written as DNA, the CDR3 is TGTGCCAGCAGTTTATCCTCGGGTAATCAGCCCCAGCATTTT. This encodes CASSLSSGNQPQHF.

The chain couples TRBV7-3 to TRBJ2-7, with D maybe TRBD2 (5 bases). The length of the CDR3 is 15 residues. Germline values: CDR1 SGHTA, CDR2 FQGTGA. V was trimmed by 0 bases and J by 4 bases, leaving 13 bases between them. CDR3 DNA sequence: TGTGCCAGCAGCTTAACCCCCTCCGGGGAATACGAGCAGTACTTC. The encoded protein is CASSLTPSGEYEQYF.